The clone carrying this T cell receptor beta chain has only a few counts. What it binds is unknown. One entry per CDR3 protein, called by TCRdb with MiXCR from the reads. The sample contains 270,000 or so distinct CDR3 sequences, about a sixth of which appear only once. The record originates from a study of T cell repertoires in cytomegalovirus infection. Study overall: It was the public TCR beta signatures that indicated both CMV infection and matching HLA type. Study conclusions and caveats: Ex vivo responses were dominated by HLA-C-restricted CMV-specific TCR beta clonotypes.

The J segment lost 3 bases and the V segment lost 4 bases, leaving 6 bases of the junction unmatched. The CDR3 is made up of 14 amino acids. Per the germline V gene, CDR1 is MGHRA and CDR2 is YSYEKL. The sample taken for sequencing was CD8+ T cells from PBMCs. The chain couples TRBV4-1 to TRBJ2-7; TRBD1 agrees at 7 bases. The clonotype was recovered from a human donor in good health (CMV status not recorded). Some clones in this sample may be carry-over from other donors' samples. This CDR3 reads CASSPRQGNYEQYF. The CDR3, as DNA: TGCGCCAGCAGCCCGCGACAGGGAAACTACGAGCAGTACTTC.